Listed below are T cell receptor beta chains from one sample, sequenced in a study of CD8 T cells in Susac syndrome. TCRdb passed the immunoSEQ multiplex PCR reads through MiXCR, listing each CDR3 protein once. The sample includes approximately 120,000 distinct CDR3 sequences, roughly 97% of them seen just once. Sequencing input: CD4+ T cells from PBMCs. These receptors all stem from a human donor in good health. CDR3s include the opening cysteine and the closing phenylalanine or tryptophan. D genes are given only for firm matches. Clone sizes are given selectively: once, few, many, or a class where the clone is expanded.

d_call: NA
j_call: TRBJ1-2
clone_size: NA
v_call: TRBV19
cdr3_nt: TGTGCCAGTAACCCGGACAGCGATTATGGCTACACCTTC
cdr3_aa: CASNPDSDYGYTF

d_call: NA
j_call: TRBJ2-4
clone_size: NA
v_call: TRBV6-2/TRBV6-3
cdr3_nt: TGTGCCAGCAGGCAACCTTTCCGGGACATCAACATTCAGTACTTC
cdr3_aa: CASRQPFRDINIQYF

d_call: TRBD1
j_call: TRBJ1-2
clone_size: NA
v_call: TRBV18
cdr3_nt: TGTGCCAGCTCACCGGACAGGGACTATGGCTACACCTTC
cdr3_aa: CASSPDRDYGYTF

d_call: NA
j_call: TRBJ2-7
clone_size: NA
v_call: TRBV6-1
cdr3_nt: TGTGCCAGCAGGTCGGGGAACGAGCAGTACTTC
cdr3_aa: CASRSGNEQYF

d_call: TRBD1
j_call: TRBJ2-5
clone_size: NA
v_call: TRBV5-1
cdr3_nt: TGCGCCAGCAGCTTGCTGTTGACAGGGGAGACCCAGTACTTC
cdr3_aa: CASSLLLTGETQYF

d_call: TRBD2
j_call: TRBJ2-5
clone_size: NA
v_call: TRBV9
cdr3_nt: TGTGCCAGCAGCGTAGGGATACTAGCGGGGGACCTACGCCAAGAGACCCAGTACTTC
cdr3_aa: CASSVGILAGDLRQETQYF

d_call: NA
j_call: TRBJ2-1
clone_size: NA
v_call: TRBV6-2/TRBV6-3
cdr3_nt: TGTGCCAGCAAAAGGGAGTTGAATGAGCAGTTCTTC
cdr3_aa: CASKRELNEQFF

d_call: TRBD1
j_call: TRBJ1-4
clone_size: NA
v_call: TRBV9
cdr3_nt: TGTGCCAGCAGTAGAGACAGGGCCCCTGCAACTAATGAAAAACTGTTTTTT
cdr3_aa: CASSRDRAPATNEKLFF

d_call: NA
j_call: TRBJ1-2
clone_size: NA
v_call: TRBV27
cdr3_nt: TGTGCCAGCAGTGAGGATAGGGCTGGTGGCTACACCTTC
cdr3_aa: CASSEDRAGGYTF

d_call: TRBD1
j_call: TRBJ2-7
clone_size: once
v_call: TRBV20-1
cdr3_nt: TGCAGTGCTAGGGGACAGAATTTCGCCTACGAGCAGTACTTC
cdr3_aa: CSARGQNFAYEQYF

d_call: NA
j_call: TRBJ1-2
clone_size: NA
v_call: TRBV6-5
cdr3_nt: TGTGCCAGCAGTTACACCACAGACAGCCTGTGGGGCTACACCTTC
cdr3_aa: CASSYTTDSLWGYTF

d_call: NA
j_call: TRBJ2-5
clone_size: once
v_call: TRBV14
cdr3_nt: TGTGCCAGCAGCCAAGGGGCGACCCAGTACTTC
cdr3_aa: CASSQGATQYF

d_call: TRBD1
j_call: TRBJ2-5
clone_size: once
v_call: TRBV29-1
cdr3_nt: TGCAGCGTCGACAGACAGGGGGAAGAGACCCAGTACTTC
cdr3_aa: CSVDRQGEETQYF

d_call: NA
j_call: TRBJ2-3
clone_size: NA
v_call: TRBV3-1
cdr3_nt: TGTGCCAGCAGCTTACGGGCAGTTGAGGGGCAGTATTTT
cdr3_aa: CASSLRAVEGQYF

d_call: NA
j_call: TRBJ1-4
clone_size: NA
v_call: TRBV7-2
cdr3_nt: TGTGCCAGCAGCTTGACGGATACTAATGAAAAACTGTTTTTT
cdr3_aa: CASSLTDTNEKLFF

d_call: NA
j_call: TRBJ1-5
clone_size: NA
v_call: TRBV3-1
cdr3_nt: TGTGCCAGCAGCCAAGGGTTAGATCAGCCCCAGCATTTT
cdr3_aa: CASSQGLDQPQHF

d_call: TRBD1
j_call: TRBJ2-5
clone_size: NA
v_call: TRBV6-5
cdr3_nt: TGTGCCAGCACCCGGGACAGGGGACGCCAAGAGACCCAGTACTTC
cdr3_aa: CASTRDRGRQETQYF

d_call: NA
j_call: TRBJ1-1
clone_size: NA
v_call: TRBV5-6
cdr3_nt: TGTGCCAGCAGCGCAGACAAGAACACTGAAGCTTTCTTT
cdr3_aa: CASSADKNTEAFF

d_call: NA
j_call: TRBJ1-2
clone_size: NA
v_call: TRBV18
cdr3_nt: TGTGCCAGCTCACCACCGGGGACTGTCTATGGCTACACCTTC
cdr3_aa: CASSPPGTVYGYTF

d_call: NA
j_call: TRBJ2-3
clone_size: NA
v_call: TRBV23-1
cdr3_nt: TGCGCCAGCACCCAAAGAAGGACTAGCACAGATACGCAGTATTTT
cdr3_aa: CASTQRRTSTDTQYF

d_call: NA
j_call: TRBJ2-7
clone_size: NA
v_call: TRBV7-9
cdr3_nt: TGTGCCAGCAGCACCCAGGGTTACGAGCAGTACTTC
cdr3_aa: CASSTQGYEQYF

d_call: TRBD2
j_call: TRBJ2-5
clone_size: NA
v_call: TRBV7-2
cdr3_nt: TGTGCCAGCAGCCTGTCAGGAAAAAGTAGCGGGAGCTGGGAGACCCAGTACTTC
cdr3_aa: CASSLSGKSSGSWETQYF

d_call: TRBD1
j_call: TRBJ1-4
clone_size: NA
v_call: TRBV5-1
cdr3_nt: TGCGCCAGCAGCACGGGACAGCCTAATGAAAAACTGTTTTTT
cdr3_aa: CASSTGQPNEKLFF

d_call: TRBD2
j_call: TRBJ2-7
clone_size: NA
v_call: TRBV4-3
cdr3_nt: TGCGCCAGCAGCCAAGATAGACTAGCGGGACTCTTGCACTTC
cdr3_aa: CASSQDRLAGLLHF

d_call: TRBD1
j_call: TRBJ2-5
clone_size: NA
v_call: TRBV18
cdr3_nt: TGTGCCAGCTCACCGCTACAGGGGGCCGGCCAAGAGACCCAGTACTTC
cdr3_aa: CASSPLQGAGQETQYF

d_call: TRBD2
j_call: TRBJ2-3
clone_size: NA
v_call: TRBV3-1
cdr3_nt: TGTGCCAGCAGCCGCGGGAGTAATACGCAGTATTTT
cdr3_aa: CASSRGSNTQYF

d_call: NA
j_call: TRBJ2-3
clone_size: NA
v_call: TRBV27
cdr3_nt: TGTGCCAGCAGTTTGAAACAGGGTGGAGCAGATACGCAGTATTTT
cdr3_aa: CASSLKQGGADTQYF